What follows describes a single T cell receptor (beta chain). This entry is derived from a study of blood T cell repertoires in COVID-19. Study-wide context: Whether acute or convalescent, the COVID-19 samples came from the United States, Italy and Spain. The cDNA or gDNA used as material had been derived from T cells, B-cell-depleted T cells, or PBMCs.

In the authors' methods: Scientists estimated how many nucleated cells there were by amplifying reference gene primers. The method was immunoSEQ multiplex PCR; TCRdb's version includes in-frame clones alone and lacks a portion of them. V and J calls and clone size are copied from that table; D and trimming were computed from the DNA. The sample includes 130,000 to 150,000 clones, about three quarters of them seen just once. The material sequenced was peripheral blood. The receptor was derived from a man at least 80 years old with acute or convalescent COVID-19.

CDR3 sequence reads: CASSMGAGGLGNEQFF. CDR3 nucleotide sequence: TGTGCCAGTAGTATGGGAGCGGGGGGGTTGGGGAATGAGCAGTTCTTC. The chain links TRBV19 to TRBJ2-1; 10 bases align to TRBD2. Losses at the gene ends were 3 bases for V and 7 bases for J; bases not matched to a gene: 9. The CDR3 covers 16 residues. Germline V gene lookup returns CDR1 LNHDA and CDR2 SQIVND (reference sequence).